This is a list of T cell receptor beta chains from one sample in a study of neoadjuvant anti-PD-1 for oral cavity cancer. Clones were sequenced by immunoSEQ multiplex PCR, and TCRdb holds only the in-frame ones, with some missing. The sample holds some 14,000 clones, just under 75% seen once. Sequencing used PBMCs, obtained after nivolumab (anti-PD-1) treatment. These receptor sequences come from a person between 40 and 79 years old with oral cavity squamous cell carcinoma. The CDR3 runs from the conserved cysteine through the conserved F or W. D genes are given only for firm matches. Clone size, where shown, is once, few, many, or a class for clones that have expanded.

- | TRBJ2-3 | - | 13 | TRBV9 | TGTGCCAGCAGCGTTCTTTCCACAGATACGCAGTATTTT | CASSVLSTDTQYF
- | TRBJ2-7 | - | 12 | TRBV7-2 | TGTGCCAGCAGCCAGACTAGATACGAGCAGTACTTC | CASSQTRYEQYF
TRBD2 | TRBJ2-5 | - | 16 | TRBV10-2 | TGCGCCAGCACCCCAGGACTAGCGGGAATCCAAGAGACCCAGTACTTC | CASTPGLAGIQETQYF
TRBD2 | TRBJ2-2 | - | 15 | TRBV6-4 | TGTGCCAGCAGTGAGACTAGCGGGAGCACCGGGGAGCTGTTTTTT | CASSETSGSTGELFF
TRBD1 | TRBJ2-7 | - | 15 | TRBV28 | TGTGCCAGCAGTTCGGGACAGGTGATATCCTACGAGCAGTACTTC | CASSSGQVISYEQYF
- | TRBJ2-3 | - | 13 | TRBV10-3 | TGTGCCATCAGTGAGTCGCCCACAGATACGCAGTATTTT | CAISESPTDTQYF
TRBD1 | TRBJ2-5 | - | 12 | TRBV28 | TGTGCCAGCGAGACAGGGTGGGAGACCCAGTACTTC | CASETGWETQYF
- | TRBJ1-1 | few | 13 | TRBV30 | TGTGCCTGGAGTAAGGCAGGCGGGACTGAAGCTTTCTTT | CAWSKAGGTEAFF
- | TRBJ2-1 | - | 11 | TRBV30 | TGTGCCTGGAGTAGAAGATCGGAGCAGTTCTTC | CAWSRRSEQFF
TRBD1 | TRBJ2-7 | - | 14 | TRBV10-2 | TGCGCCAGCAGATTACAGGGGCCCTCCTACGAGCAGTACTTC | CASRLQGPSYEQYF
TRBD1 | TRBJ1-1 | - | 15 | TRBV27 | TGTGCCAGCAGTTTATCTACACAGGGGAGCACTGAAGCTTTCTTT | CASSLSTQGSTEAFF
- | TRBJ2-5 | - | 13 | TRBV11-1 | TGTGCCAGCAGCAACCAGCGGGTTGAGACCCAGTACTTC | CASSNQRVETQYF
TRBD2 | TRBJ2-5 | - | 15 | TRBV30 | TGTGCCTCCGCAGGCGCGGGAGGCTATATAGAGACCCAGTACTTC | CASAGAGGYIETQYF
TRBD1 | TRBJ1-4 | - | 15 | TRBV30 | TGTGCCTGGACAAACGGACAGGGGACGAATGAAAAACTGTTTTTT | CAWTNGQGTNEKLFF
- | TRBJ1-2 | - | 13 | TRBV9 | TGTGCCAGCAGCGCGACAGTGAACTATGGCTACACCTTC | CASSATVNYGYTF
TRBD1 | TRBJ2-2 | - | 13 | TRBV6-5 | TGTGCCAGCAGTTACCAGGGGGTAGGGGAGCTGTTTTTT | CASSYQGVGELFF
- | TRBJ1-4 | - | 13 | TRBV29-1 | TGCAGCGCCCGAGATGCAACTAATGAAAAACTGTTTTTT | CSARDATNEKLFF
- | TRBJ1-4 | - | 13 | TRBV19 | TGTGCCAGTAGTATGATGGCAGCTGAAAAACTGTTTTTT | CASSMMAAEKLFF